These 15 T cell receptor beta chains were sequenced from one sample in a study of cytomegalovirus exposure and HLA in healthy donors. PCR was performed using 60 Vbeta and 13 Jbeta primers. The assay was immunoSEQ multiplex PCR, and TCRdb's table has in-frame clones only and misses some. The sample lists some 76,000 clones, about 66% occurring once. Source material: PBMCs. These receptor sequences come from a man in his 60s in good health and CMV-seropositive.

The rearrangement uses TRBV18 and TRBJ2-1; 7 nucleotides agree with TRBD1. The CDR3 contains 15 residues. Germline V lookup: CDR1 KGHSH, CDR2 LQKENI. The trim removed 0 bases at V and 6 bases at J, leaving 5 bases unmatched. CDR3 loop: CASSPPGTVSNEQFF. CDR3 coding DNA: TGTGCCAGCTCACCACCTGGGACAGTCTCCAATGAGCAGTTCTTC.

This rearrangement joins TRBV5-4 to TRBJ2-4; D is possibly TRBD1 (7 bases). V was pared by 4 bases and J by 0 bases, with 20 bases between. Germline CDR1 reads SGHNT; CDR2 reads YYREEE (reference sequence). The CDR3 extends over 18 amino acids. CDR3 in DNA: TGTGCCAGCAGCCTCCTTGGGGCAGGGGGGCTAGCCAAAAACATTCAGTACTTC. Encoded protein: CASSLLGAGGLAKNIQYF.

This clone turned up a few times. The chain joins TRBV27 to TRBJ1-1; D uncertain. Trimming pared 5 bases from V and 3 bases from J, leaving 13 bases between. In germline, CDR1 is MNHEY, CDR2 SMNVEV (reference sequence). The CDR3 runs to 14 residues. The CDR3 bases are TGTGCCAGCAGTAACCCGGGGTCGTACACTGAAGCTTTCTTT. As protein: CASSNPGSYTEAFF.

This chain connects TRBV5-1 to TRBJ2-3; no clear D. The V end was cut by 4 bases, the J end by 0 bases, with 15 bases between. The CDR3 length is 16 residues. Germline CDR1 SGHRS, CDR2 YFSETQ. The CDR3: CASSLLPALSTDTQYF. DNA for the CDR3: TGCGCCAGCAGCCTGTTGCCAGCGCTAAGCACAGATACGCAGTATTTT.

This sequence joins TRBV6-5 and TRBJ1-4, with a possible D match to TRBD1 (5 bases). V was cut by 2 bases and J by 5 bases, with 9 bases left in between. Germline V gene sequence: CDR1 MNHEY, CDR2 SVGAGI. The CDR3 is 14 residues long. CDR3 region: CASSYGAYNEKLFF. In DNA form, the CDR3 reads TGTGCCAGCAGTTACGGGGCCTACAATGAAAAACTGTTTTTT.

This clone was seen a handful of times. The chain couples TRBV6-5 to TRBJ2-3, with 7 nucleotides matching TRBD1. V was clipped by 4 bases and J by 10 bases; unmatched bases: 8. The CDR3 is 13 residues long. CDR1 is MNHEY, CDR2 SVGAGI, per germline. This CDR3 is CASSSPGTVAQYF. The CDR3 DNA sequence: TGTGCCAGCAGTTCACCTGGGACAGTTGCGCAGTATTTT.

The gene calls are TRBV7-9 and TRBJ2-7, with 9 bases fitting TRBD2. The CDR3 extends over 14 amino acids. Unmatched junction bases numbered 6, after V lost 3 bases and J lost 6 bases. Germline CDR1 SEHNR, CDR2 FQNEAQ (reference sequence). CDR3 loop: CASSFSGRASEQYF. The CDR3 region has the DNA TGTGCCAGCAGCTTTAGCGGGAGAGCTAGCGAGCAGTACTTC.

This clone showed up just once. The V call is TRBV6-5, the J call TRBJ2-7; 7 nucleotides align to TRBD1. This CDR3 is 14 amino acids long. Germline CDR1 reads MNHEY; CDR2 reads SVGAGI. V was pared by 5 bases and J by 5 bases, with 9 bases of the junction left unmatched. The DNA of the CDR3 is TGTGCCAGCAGTAAGGGACAGTTGTCCCACGAGCAGTACTTC. It is translated as CASSKGQLSHEQYF.

This clone was observed a handful of times. The chain combines TRBV11-3 with TRBJ2-3; D gene uncertain. CDR3 length: 14 residues. V was cut by 0 bases and J by 1 base, with 5 bases left in between. Germline CDR1 SGHNT, CDR2 YENEEA. The CDR3 sequence: CASSLDGGTDTQYF. CDR3 nucleotides: TGTGCCAGCAGCTTAGATGGAGGCACAGATACGCAGTATTTT.

This clone has more than one count but fewer than ten. CDR3 DNA sequence: TGCGCCAGCAGCCTCACCAGCGGGTTCCACGAGCAGTACTTC. Translated, it gives CASSLTSGFHEQYF. This chain connects TRBV5-1 to TRBJ2-7; D may be TRBD2 (6 bases). This CDR3 is 14 amino acids long. V was trimmed by 4 bases and J by 5 bases, leaving 16 bases between them. The V gene's germline CDR1 is SGHRS and CDR2 YFSETQ.

The chain carries TRBV5-1 and TRBJ1-1; D ambiguous. The CDR3 has 14 amino acids. V lost 5 bases to trimming and J lost 2 bases, with 13 bases between them. Germline loops: CDR1 SGHRS, CDR2 YFSETQ. The CDR3 nucleotides are TGCGCCAGCAGACAATACCGGGAAAACACTGAAGCTTTCTTT. Its translation is CASRQYRENTEAFF.

The chain carries TRBV5-5 and TRBJ2-1; tentative D call: TRBD1 (5 bases). This CDR3 has 14 amino acids. V was pared by 0 bases and J by 5 bases, with 9 bases between. Germline V gene data show CDR1 as SGHKS and CDR2 as YYEKEE (reference sequence). CDR3 residues: CASSLAVQDNEQFF. CDR3 coding DNA: TGTGCCAGCAGCTTGGCCGTACAGGACAATGAGCAGTTCTTC.

Concerning this clone: Additional DNA sequences in this sample encode the identical CDR3. This chain links TRBV6-6 with TRBJ2-5; the match to TRBD1 covers 8 bases. The germline V gene has CDR1 MNHNY and CDR2 SVGAGI (reference sequence). Trimming cost V 0 bases and J 4 bases; bases outside gene matches: 4. The CDR3 runs 15 residues. CDR3 in DNA: TGTGCCAGCAGTTACTCCAGGGGGCAGGTAGAGACCCAGTACTTC. Translation gives CASSYSRGQVETQYF.

This clone has just a few counts. This chain connects TRBV5-1 to TRBJ2-5; D might be TRBD2 (5 bases). The ends were cut back, 4 bases at V and 4 bases at J, with 14 bases in the middle. CDR1 is SGHRS and CDR2 is YFSETQ in the germline V gene. The CDR3 loop spans 14 amino acids. Here the CDR3 reads CASSPRGAPETQYF. For the CDR3, the DNA is TGCGCCAGCAGCCCTCGGGGAGCTCCAGAGACCCAGTACTTC.

The gene calls are TRBV11-2 and TRBJ2-1; 12 nucleotides line up with TRBD2. The CDR3 covers 16 residues. The V segment lost 4 bases and the J segment 0 bases; nucleotides outside the gene matches: 1. Germline V gene data show CDR1 as SGHAT and CDR2 as FQNNGV. CDR3 amino acids: CASSSSGGASYNEQFF. As DNA, the CDR3 is TGTGCCAGCAGCTCTAGCGGGGGGGCCTCCTACAATGAGCAGTTCTTC. The whole variable domain, remainder taken from reference TRBV11-2 and TRBJ2-1, is EAGVAQSPRYKIIEKRQSVAFWCNPISGHATLYWYQQILGQGPKLLIQFQNNGVVDDSQLPKDRFSAERLKGVDSTLKIQPAKLEDSAVYLCASSSSGGASYNEQFFGPGTRLTVL.